The 19 T cell receptor beta chains below were found in one sample sequenced in a study of control samples from healthy donors and cancer patients. TCRdb keeps only in-frame clones here, not all; method: immunoSEQ multiplex PCR. The table lists about 150,000 clones, under 90% of them singletons, with over 4.5% in the top ten. Sequencing was performed on blood. The origin of the receptors is a man aged 30-40 years in good health.

The V gene is TRBV2, the J gene TRBJ2-7, with D possibly TRBD1 on 6 matching bases. Trimming stripped 11 bases from V and 2 bases from J, with 10 bases between. CDR3 length: 11 residues. Germline V gene data show CDR1 as SNHLY and CDR2 as FYNNEI. The CDR3 region is CAGGQAYEQYF. The CDR3 DNA reads TGTGCCGGGGGACAAGCCTACGAGCAGTACTTC.

This rearrangement joins TRBV4-2 to TRBJ1-1, with D uncertain. The V gene lost 0 bases and the J gene lost 4 bases, with 12 bases spanning the gap. CDR3 size: 15 residues. The germline V gene encodes CDR1 LGHNA and CDR2 YNFKEQ. The CDR3 DNA reads TGTGCCAGCAGCCAAGATCTTTTCTCCAGCACTGAAGCTTTCTTT. This gives the protein CASSQDLFSSTEAFF.

A single count supports this clone. J is TRBJ2-7 and V is TRBV5-5; D is possibly TRBD1 (6 bases). The CDR3 runs 15 residues. The germline CDR1 and CDR2 sequences are SGHKS and YYEKEE (reference sequence). The V end was cut by 2 bases, the J end by 4 bases, with 16 bases between. The CDR3: CASSLSGVDLYEQYF. CDR3 nucleotides: TGTGCCAGCAGCTTATCAGGGGTGGACCTATACGAGCAGTACTTC.

Here the CDR3 reads CASRLRGSNQPQHF. CDR3 bases: TGTGCCAGCAGGCTCAGGGGGAGCAATCAGCCCCAGCATTTT. The chain has TRBV2 and TRBJ1-5; 7 bases map to TRBD1. V was pared by 6 bases and J by 1 base, with 3 bases of the junction left unmatched. CDR3 length equals 14 residues. Germline CDR1 and CDR2: SNHLY and FYNNEI.

This clone was seen a single time. This chain links TRBV5-8 with TRBJ1-5; D not certain. Germline values: CDR1 SGHTS, CDR2 YDEGEE. V was trimmed by 2 bases and J by 5 bases, leaving 8 bases between them. CDR3 length: 13 amino acids. CDR3 loop: CASSFQEDQPQHF. The CDR3 bases are TGTGCCAGCAGCTTTCAAGAAGATCAGCCCCAGCATTTT.

The chain recombines TRBV24-1 with TRBJ1-5; perhaps TRBD1 as D (5 bases). Germline CDR1 is KGHDR and CDR2 is SFDVKD. CDR3 size: 16 residues. V lost 4 bases and J 5 bases, leaving 17 bases between the germline ends. CDR3 residues: CATSDSSVWGDQPQHF. CDR3 coding DNA: TGTGCCACCAGTGACTCCTCCGTCTGGGGGGATCAGCCCCAGCATTTT.

The J gene is TRBJ2-2, the V gene TRBV1; TRBD2 is the table's D call, not checked against the DNA. TRBV1 is assigned pseudogene status. The CDR3 totals 17 residues. Here the CDR3 reads CTSSQDGLAGAPGELFF. CDR3 bases: TGCACCAGCAGCCAAGACGGCCTAGCGGGAGCCCCCGGGGAGCTGTTTTTT.

The chain combines TRBV11-3 with TRBJ1-3; D ambiguous. CDR1 SGHNT and CDR2 YENEEA come from the germline V gene. V shed 2 bases and J shed 4 bases, with 12 bases lying between them. The CDR3 has 15 residues. CDR3 bases: TGTGCCAGCAGCTTACAGACGGTTGGAGGAAACACCATATATTTT. Protein product: CASSLQTVGGNTIYF.

The genes are TRBV30 and TRBJ2-4; TRBD2 might be the D (5 bases). Deletions cut 2 bases from V and 3 bases from J, with 14 bases between. CDR1 is GTSNPN and CDR2 is SVGIG in the germline V gene (reference sequence). This CDR3 is built from 15 residues. The CDR3 nucleotides read TGTGCCTGGAGTCCAAACGAGGGATTCAAAAACATTCAGTACTTC. Protein sequence: CAWSPNEGFKNIQYF.

V usage is TRBV25-1 and J usage is TRBJ1-6; D not certain. V was pared by 6 bases and J by 8 bases, with 11 bases between. Germline-derived CDR1 and CDR2 are MGHDK and SYGVNS. The CDR3 totals 13 residues. The CDR3, as DNA: TGTGCCAGCAGGTTACGGCAGGATTCACCCCTCCACTTT. Translated, it gives CASRLRQDSPLHF.

The V gene is TRBV4-1, the J gene TRBJ2-5; D is tentatively TRBD1 or TRBD2 (5 bases each). The germline V and J ends were trimmed by 4 bases and 0 bases, with 15 bases remaining between them. Germline V gene data show CDR1 as MGHRA and CDR2 as YSYEKL. The CDR3 has 16 amino acids. The CDR3 sequence: CASSRWAGTYQETQYF. In DNA, the CDR3 is TGCGCCAGCAGCCGGTGGGCCGGGACGTACCAAGAGACCCAGTACTTC.

For the CDR3, the DNA is TGTGCCAGCAGCTTAGGAAGCGGGGGGGCCACAGATACGCAGTATTTT. Amino acids: CASSLGSGGATDTQYF. The chain joins TRBV7-8 to TRBJ2-3; the match to TRBD2 covers 10 bases. CDR3 length: 16 residues. J gave up 2 bases and V 1 base, and 3 bases lay outside the gene matches. Germline V CDR1 and CDR2: SGHVS, FQNEAQ.

CDR3 sequence: CAFGPYSGGDNEQFF. CDR3 bases: TGTGCCTTTGGACCCTACAGCGGAGGCGACAATGAGCAGTTCTTC. The genes are TRBV10-3 and TRBJ2-1; D might be TRBD2 (5 bases). CDR3 length equals 15 residues. The germline V and J ends were trimmed by 11 bases and 5 bases, with 22 bases remaining between them. The V gene's germline CDR1 is ENHRY and CDR2 SYGVKD.

The CDR3 DNA sequence: TGTGCCAGCAGCTTTCGTACTAGCCCGAAAGAGACCCAGTACTTC. As protein: CASSFRTSPKETQYF. The chain joins TRBV11-3 to TRBJ2-5; perhaps TRBD2 as D (6 bases). V dropped 3 bases and J dropped 3 bases, with 14 bases sitting between them. Germline V gene data show CDR1 as SGHNT and CDR2 as YENEEA. The CDR3 covers 15 residues.

The V and J genes are TRBV27 and TRBJ2-7, with TRBD1 identical over 10 bases. After removal of 6 bases from V and 4 bases from J, the junction contained 3 bases not matched to a gene. Per germline, CDR1 MNHEY and CDR2 SMNVEV (reference sequence). The CDR3 consists of 13 residues. This CDR3 is CASSEGQGYEQYF. The CDR3 DNA reads TGTGCCAGCAGCGAGGGACAGGGGTACGAGCAGTACTTC.

The rearrangement uses TRBV24-1 and TRBJ2-4; the D gene is possibly TRBD1 (5 bases). V was clipped by 4 bases and J by 1 base, with 10 bases between them. This CDR3 is 15 amino acids long. Germline CDR1 and CDR2: KGHDR and SFDVKD. CDR3 residues: CATSDQGTAKNIQYF. Here the CDR3 DNA reads TGTGCCACCAGTGACCAGGGAACGGCCAAAAACATTCAGTACTTC.

The chain recombines TRBV5-5 with TRBJ1-5; D is unclear. Trimming took off 0 bases at V and 4 bases at J, with 11 bases between the two ends. The germline V gene has CDR1 SGHKS and CDR2 YYEKEE (reference sequence). The CDR3 totals 15 residues. CDR3 bases: TGTGCCAGCAGCTTGGCGGCGGTCCAAAATCAGCCCCAGCATTTT. Amino acids: CASSLAAVQNQPQHF.

The chain carries TRBV7-6 and TRBJ2-6; TRBD2 agrees at 10 bases. Looked up from germline, CDR1 is SGHVS and CDR2 is FNYEAQ. The CDR3 is made up of 19 amino acids. Trimming at V came to 0 bases and at J to 0 bases, leaving 5 bases not matched to a gene. CDR3 in DNA: TGTGCCAGCAGCTTAGCGCAAGCGGGAGGGAACTCTGGGGCCAACGTCCTGACTTTC. Amino acids: CASSLAQAGGNSGANVLTF.

The table lists this clone with a count of one. The chain has TRBV4-3 and TRBJ2-7; D gene ambiguous. The CDR3 has 13 amino acids. V lost 4 bases and J 7 bases, leaving 14 bases between the germline ends. Germline CDR1 LGHNA, CDR2 YSLEER. For the CDR3, the DNA is TGCGCCAGCAGCCCGGGTCCCGGTCGGGAGCAGTACTTC. Protein sequence: CASSPGPGREQYF.